This T cell receptor (beta chain) was retrieved from a study of cytomegalovirus exposure and HLA in healthy donors. About the research overall: HLA-typed donors were the source of 82 million or so unique TCRs, which an early data release held. Findings of the study overall: Most TCRs appeared rarely, but some public TCRs recurred in many donors. Common viral pathogens (according to a later analysis) appeared linked to several of the most significant clusters.

The table lists this clone with a few counts. Its antigen is as yet unknown. The PCR had 60 Vbeta and 13 Jbeta primers. Sequenced by immunoSEQ multiplex PCR; TCRdb stores in-frame clones only, minus some. The data contain over 100,000 clones, approximately 71% of them seen just once; the ten biggest clones take up around a tenth. There are 19 residues in the CDR3. Material: PBMCs. The genes are TRBV21-1 and TRBJ1-5; the table's D call, TRBD1, has no DNA check behind it. TRBV21-1 is a pseudogene locus. The source of this sequence is a male donor in good health and CMV-seropositive. In DNA form, the CDR3 reads TGTGCCAGCAGCAACTACGAGACAGGGAAGGATTGGGGCAATCAGCCCCAGCATTTT. Protein: CASSNYETGKDWGNQPQHF.